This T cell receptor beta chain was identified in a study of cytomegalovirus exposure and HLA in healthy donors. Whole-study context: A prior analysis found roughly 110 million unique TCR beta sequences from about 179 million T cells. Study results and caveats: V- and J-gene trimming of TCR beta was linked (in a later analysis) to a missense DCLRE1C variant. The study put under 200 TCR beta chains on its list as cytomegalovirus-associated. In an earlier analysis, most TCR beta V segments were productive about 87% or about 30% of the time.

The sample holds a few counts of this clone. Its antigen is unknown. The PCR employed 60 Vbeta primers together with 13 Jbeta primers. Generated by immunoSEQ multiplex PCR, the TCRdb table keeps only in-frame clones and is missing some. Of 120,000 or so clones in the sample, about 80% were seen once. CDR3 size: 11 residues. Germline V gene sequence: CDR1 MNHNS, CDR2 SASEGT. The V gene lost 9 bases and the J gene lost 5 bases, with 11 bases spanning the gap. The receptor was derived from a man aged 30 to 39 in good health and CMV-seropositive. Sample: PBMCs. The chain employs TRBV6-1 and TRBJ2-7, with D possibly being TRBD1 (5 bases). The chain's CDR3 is CASSQGNEQYF. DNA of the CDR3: TGTGCCAGTTCCCAGGGTAACGAGCAGTACTTC.